This T cell receptor (beta chain) emerged from a study of beta chain features in type 1 diabetes. Study overall: The patients were much like the healthy donors in age, gender and cell yields.

From germline, CDR1 is SGDLS and CDR2 YYNGEE. The length of the CDR3 is 18 residues. J gave up 0 bases and V 0 bases, and 8 bases lay outside the gene matches. The investigators reverse transcribed all of the isolated RNA, so they sequenced expressed TCRB transcripts. Clones were read by immunoSEQ multiplex PCR, and TCRdb kept only the in-frame ones, dropping some. The sample consists of under 95,000 clones, around a third of them appearing once. The sample holds a few counts of this clone. This receptor was obtained from a woman in her late teens or twenties in good health. The V and J genes are TRBV9 and TRBJ2-5; 10 bases agree with TRBD2. The sequencing sample was made of stem cell memory CD4+ T cells from blood. In DNA form, the CDR3 reads TGTGCCAGCAGCGTAGCTAGTAGCGGGGGGCCAAACCAAGAGACCCAGTACTTC. It codes for CASSVASSGGPNQETQYF.